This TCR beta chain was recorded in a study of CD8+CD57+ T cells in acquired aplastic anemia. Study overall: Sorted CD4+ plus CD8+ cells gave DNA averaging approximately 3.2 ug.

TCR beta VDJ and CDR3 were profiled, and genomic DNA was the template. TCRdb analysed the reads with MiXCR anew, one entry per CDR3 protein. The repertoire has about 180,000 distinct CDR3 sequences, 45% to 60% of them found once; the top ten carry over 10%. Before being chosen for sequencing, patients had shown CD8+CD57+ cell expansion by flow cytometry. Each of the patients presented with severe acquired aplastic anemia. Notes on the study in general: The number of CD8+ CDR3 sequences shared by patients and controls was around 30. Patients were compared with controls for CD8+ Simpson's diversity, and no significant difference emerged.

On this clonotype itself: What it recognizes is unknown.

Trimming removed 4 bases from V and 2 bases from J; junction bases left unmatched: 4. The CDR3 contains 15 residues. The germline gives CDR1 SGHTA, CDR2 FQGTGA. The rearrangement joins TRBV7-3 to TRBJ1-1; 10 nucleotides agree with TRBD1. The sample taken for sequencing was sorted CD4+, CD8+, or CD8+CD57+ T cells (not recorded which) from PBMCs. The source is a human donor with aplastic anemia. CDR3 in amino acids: CASSSTGGLNTEAFF. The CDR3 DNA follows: TGTGCCAGCAGCTCGACAGGGGGCCTCAACACTGAAGCTTTCTTT.